Reported below is one T cell receptor beta chain. As yet, its antigen is unknown. This specimen belongs to a study of T cell repertoires in cytomegalovirus infection. Overall study context: HLA-C-restricted CMV epitopes, recently identified, and well-studied HLA-B-restricted ones were used by the study.

After removal of 5 bases from V and 5 bases from J, the junction contained 10 bases not matched to a gene. The length of the CDR3 is 16 residues. Germline V gene data show CDR1 as MNHNS and CDR2 as SASEGT. Study observations and caveats: Summed frequency of shared TCR beta families picked out CMV carriers who also had the relevant HLA.

TCRdb redid the calling of the reads with MiXCR, one entry per CDR3 protein. Among around 310,000 distinct CDR3 sequences listed, around 29% were seen once. The rearrangement uses TRBV6-1 and TRBJ2-5, with 11 bases fitting TRBD2. The specimen was cultured PBMCs, collected from culture after CMV antigen stimulation. The source is a human donor in good health (CMV status not recorded). Some clones in this sample may be carry-over from other donors' samples. For the CDR3, the DNA is TGTGCCAGCAGTAACCTGGGACTAGCGGTAACGGAGACCCAGTACTTC. Protein sequence: CASSNLGLAVTETQYF.